The T cell receptor beta chain under discussion was sequenced for a study of T cells expressing NK-cell markers. In the study overall: Repertoires of TCR beta were obtained from T cells sorted as CD3+CD56+NKG2C+, CD3+CD56+NKG2C- and CD3+CD56-NKG2C+. Findings and limits, study-wide: Dominant NKG2C+ clonotypes made up roughly 1.0-8% of CD8+ T cells in about six donors. Specificity for HCMV among expanded NKG2C+ T cell clones was not established.

A note on this clonotype: Its target is unknown.

The CDR3 is 14 amino acids. TCRdb reanalyzed the 5' RACE reads and collapses them to one entry per CDR3 protein, without DNA. With 350,000 to 450,000 distinct CDR3 sequences in the sample, the ten largest clones hold roughly 5.2%. Sequencing was done on a sample of blood T cells: a sorted CD56 or NKG2C T cell subset, CD4+ or CD8+ T cells, or bulk PBMC T cells (not recorded which). The TCR originated in a man aged 18 to 69 in good health. This chain links TRBV12-3 or TRBV12-4 with TRBJ2-2; as DNA is missing, the TRBD2 call by TCRdb cannot be tested. The chain's CDR3 is CASRGLAGTGELFF.